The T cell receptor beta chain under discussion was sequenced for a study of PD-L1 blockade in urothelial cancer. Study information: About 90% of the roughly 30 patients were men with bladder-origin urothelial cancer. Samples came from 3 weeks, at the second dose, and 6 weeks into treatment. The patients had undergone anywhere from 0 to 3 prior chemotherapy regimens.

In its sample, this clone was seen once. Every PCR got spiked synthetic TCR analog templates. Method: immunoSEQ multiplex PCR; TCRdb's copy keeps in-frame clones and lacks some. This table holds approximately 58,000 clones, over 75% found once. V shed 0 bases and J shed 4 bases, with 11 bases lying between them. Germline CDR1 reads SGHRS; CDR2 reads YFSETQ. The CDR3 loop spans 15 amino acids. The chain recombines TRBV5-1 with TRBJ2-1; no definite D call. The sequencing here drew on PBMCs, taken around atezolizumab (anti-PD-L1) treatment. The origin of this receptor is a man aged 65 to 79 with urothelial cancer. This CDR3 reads CASSLGSAGYNEQFF. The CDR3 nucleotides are TGCGCCAGCAGCTTGGGGTCGGCCGGGTACAATGAGCAGTTCTTC.